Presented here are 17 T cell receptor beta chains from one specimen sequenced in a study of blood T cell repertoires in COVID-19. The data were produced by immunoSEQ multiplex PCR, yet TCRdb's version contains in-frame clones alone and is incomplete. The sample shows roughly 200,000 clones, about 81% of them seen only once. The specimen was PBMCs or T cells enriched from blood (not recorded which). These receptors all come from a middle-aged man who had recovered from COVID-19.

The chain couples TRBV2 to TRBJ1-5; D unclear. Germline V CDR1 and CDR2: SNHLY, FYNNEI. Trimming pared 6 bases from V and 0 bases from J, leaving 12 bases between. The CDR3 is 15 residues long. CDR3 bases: TGTGCCAGCAGCGCGGAGCAGATTAGCAATCAGCCCCAGCATTTT. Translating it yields CASSAEQISNQPQHF.

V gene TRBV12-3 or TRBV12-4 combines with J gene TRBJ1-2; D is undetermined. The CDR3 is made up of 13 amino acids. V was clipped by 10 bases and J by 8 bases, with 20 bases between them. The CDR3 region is CAINGPSTGGYTF. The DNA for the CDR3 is TGTGCCATCAATGGGCCTTCCACGGGGGGCTACACCTTC.

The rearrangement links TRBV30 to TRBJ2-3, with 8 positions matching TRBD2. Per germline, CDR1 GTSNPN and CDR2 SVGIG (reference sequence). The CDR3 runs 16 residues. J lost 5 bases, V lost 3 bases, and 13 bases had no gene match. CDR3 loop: CAWRRGGLAGVDTQYF. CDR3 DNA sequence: TGTGCCTGGAGAAGGGGGGGCCTAGCGGGTGTAGATACGCAGTATTTT.

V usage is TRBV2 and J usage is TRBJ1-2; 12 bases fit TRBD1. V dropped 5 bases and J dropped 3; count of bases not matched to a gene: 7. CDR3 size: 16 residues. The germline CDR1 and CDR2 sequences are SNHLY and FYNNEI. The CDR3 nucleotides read TGTGCCAGCAGTCGACACGGGACAGGGGGCGACTATGGCTACACCTTC. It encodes CASSRHGTGGDYGYTF.

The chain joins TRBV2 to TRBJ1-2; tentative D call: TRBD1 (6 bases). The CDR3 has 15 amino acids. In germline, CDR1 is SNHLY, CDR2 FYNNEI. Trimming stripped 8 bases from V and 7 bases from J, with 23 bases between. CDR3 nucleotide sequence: TGTGCCAGCGGGCAGGGGAAAGGCGATATTAGTGGCTACACCTTC. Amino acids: CASGQGKGDISGYTF.

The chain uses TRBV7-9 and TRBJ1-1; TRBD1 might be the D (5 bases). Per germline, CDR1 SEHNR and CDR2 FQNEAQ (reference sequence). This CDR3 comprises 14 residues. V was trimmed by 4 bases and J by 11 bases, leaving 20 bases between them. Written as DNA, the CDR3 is TGTGCCAGCAGCTCCAACTCCCCCAGGGTAGAGGCTTTCTTT. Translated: CASSSNSPRVEAFF.

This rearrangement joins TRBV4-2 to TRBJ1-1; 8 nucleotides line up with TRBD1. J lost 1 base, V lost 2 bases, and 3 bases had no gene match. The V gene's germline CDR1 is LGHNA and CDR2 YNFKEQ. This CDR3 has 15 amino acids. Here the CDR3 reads CASSQLGQGNTEAFF. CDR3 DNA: TGTGCCAGCAGCCAACTTGGACAGGGGAACACTGAAGCTTTCTTT.

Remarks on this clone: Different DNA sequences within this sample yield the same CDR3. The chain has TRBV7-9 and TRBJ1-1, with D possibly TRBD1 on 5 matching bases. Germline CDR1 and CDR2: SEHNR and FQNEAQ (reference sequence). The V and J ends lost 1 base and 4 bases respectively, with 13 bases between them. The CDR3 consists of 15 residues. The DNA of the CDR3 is TGTGCCAGCAGCTTAGTCGGGGGAGTGGGCACTGAAGCTTTCTTT. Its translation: CASSLVGGVGTEAFF.

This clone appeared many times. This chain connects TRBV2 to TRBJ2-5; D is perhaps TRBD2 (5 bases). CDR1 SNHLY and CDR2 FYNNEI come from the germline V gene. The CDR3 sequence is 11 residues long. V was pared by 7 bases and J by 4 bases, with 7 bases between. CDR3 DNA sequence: TGTGCCAGCAAAGAGGGAGAGACCCAGTACTTC. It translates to CASKEGETQYF.

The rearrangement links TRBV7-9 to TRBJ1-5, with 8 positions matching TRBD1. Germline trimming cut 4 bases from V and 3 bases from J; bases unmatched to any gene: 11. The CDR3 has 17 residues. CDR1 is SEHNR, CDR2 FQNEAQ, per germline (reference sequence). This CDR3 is CASSSGTGTGFNQPQHF. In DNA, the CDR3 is TGTGCCAGCAGCTCCGGCACCGGGACAGGATTCAATCAGCCCCAGCATTTT.

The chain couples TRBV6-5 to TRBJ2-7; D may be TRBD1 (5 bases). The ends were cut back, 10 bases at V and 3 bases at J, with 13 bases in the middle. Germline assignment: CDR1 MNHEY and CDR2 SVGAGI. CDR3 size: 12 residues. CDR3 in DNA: TGTGCCACCATAGGGGCACGCTACGAGCAGTACTTC. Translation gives CATIGARYEQYF.

The DNA of the CDR3 is TGTGCCAGCTCCCCGGGACTAGCGGCCCATGAGCAGTTCTTC. It codes for CASSPGLAAHEQFF. The chain is built from TRBV18 and TRBJ2-1, with TRBD2 matching over 11 bases. The length of the CDR3 is 14 residues. After removal of 6 bases from V and 8 bases from J, the junction contained 6 bases not matched to a gene. Germline CDR1 and CDR2: KGHSH and LQKENI.

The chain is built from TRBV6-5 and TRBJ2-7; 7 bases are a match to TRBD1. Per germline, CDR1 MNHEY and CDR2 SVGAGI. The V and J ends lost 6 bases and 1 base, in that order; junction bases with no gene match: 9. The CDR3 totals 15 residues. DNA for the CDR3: TGTGCCAGCAGACGTGGGACAGCCTTATCCTACGAGCAGTACTTC. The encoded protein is CASRRGTALSYEQYF.

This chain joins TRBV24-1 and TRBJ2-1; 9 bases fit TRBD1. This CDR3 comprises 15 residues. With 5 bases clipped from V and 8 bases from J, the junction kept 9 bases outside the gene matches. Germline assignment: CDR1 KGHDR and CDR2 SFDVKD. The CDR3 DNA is TGTGCCACCAGTGGCACCCGGGACAGGGTGTATGAGCAGTTCTTC. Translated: CATSGTRDRVYEQFF.

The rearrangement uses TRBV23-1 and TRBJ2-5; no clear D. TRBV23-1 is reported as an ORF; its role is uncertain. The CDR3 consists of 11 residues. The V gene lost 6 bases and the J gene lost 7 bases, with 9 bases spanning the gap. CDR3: CASSHRGTQYF. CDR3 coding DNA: TGCGCCAGCAGCCATAGAGGGACCCAGTACTTC.

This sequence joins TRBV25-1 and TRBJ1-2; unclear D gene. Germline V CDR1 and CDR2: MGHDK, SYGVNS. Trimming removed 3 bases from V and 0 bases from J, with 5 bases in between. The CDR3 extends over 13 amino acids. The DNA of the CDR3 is TGTGCCAGCAGTGACACACCTAACTATGGCTACACCTTC. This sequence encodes CASSDTPNYGYTF.

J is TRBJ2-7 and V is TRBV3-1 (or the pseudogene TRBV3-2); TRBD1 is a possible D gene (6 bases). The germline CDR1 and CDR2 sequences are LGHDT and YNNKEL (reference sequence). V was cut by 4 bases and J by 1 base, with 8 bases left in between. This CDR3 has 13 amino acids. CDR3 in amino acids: CASSLQGSYEQYF. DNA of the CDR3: TGTGCCAGCAGCCTCCAGGGGTCCTACGAGCAGTACTTC.